This T cell receptor beta chain comes out of a study of T cells after yellow fever vaccination. The study's findings and limits: Sorted repertoires could include abundant contaminating clonotypes from bulk cells.

The table lists this clonotype with a few counts. Its antigen is still unknown. TCRdb reanalysed the 5' RACE reads using MiXCR and keeps one entry per CDR3 protein. The sample holds some 160,000 distinct CDR3 sequences; about 7% are singletons and the top ten take approximately 2.5%. The CDR3 loop spans 14 amino acids. Trimming left V 5 bases short and J 1 base short, with 11 bases between. Germline V gene sequence: CDR1 ENHRY, CDR2 SYGVKD. V gene TRBV10-3 combines with J gene TRBJ1-1; perhaps TRBD1 as D (5 bases). The sequence was obtained from a man aged 18 to 29 who received the YFV17D yellow fever vaccine. Sequenced material: CD4+ T cells sorted from PBMCs, taken 4 to 6 days after the first yellow fever vaccination. CDR3 nucleotide sequence: TGTGCCATCAGTCCGGGACTCACGAACACTGAAGCTTTCTTT. Protein sequence: CAISPGLTNTEAFF.